This paragraph reports one T cell receptor (beta chain). The antigen it recognizes is unknown. Per-base quality was not reported, and no clone a single base away is much larger than it. This sample was included in a study of regulatory T cells in long-lasting Graves disease (dated by TCRdb to the early 2020s). Concerning the study at large: Persistent Graves' disease meant more than 5 years of antithyroid drug treatment with TSH receptor autoantibodies that stayed positive. A total of roughly 35 samples underwent TCR sequencing: roughly 13 from persistent and about 20 from newly diagnosed Graves' disease patients. The study was registered as a clinical trial and conducted in China. Persistent Graves' disease patients in the clinical cohort had taken antithyroid drugs for 9 to 11 years on average. Peripheral blood TCR sequencing and RNA sequencing compared persistent Graves' disease patients with newly diagnosed Graves' disease patients. The full study reports these points: More public clonotypes were shared among persistent patients (approximately 3,000) than among newly diagnosed patients (over 900). Compared with newly diagnosed patients, patients with persistent Graves' disease had lower TCR Shannon entropy and fewer highly expanded clones, which suggests clonal expansion. Sequencing and analysis were restricted to the TCR beta chain. As a limitation, the authors acknowledged that the small sample size may reduce accuracy. Peripheral blood alone was examined, since thyroid tissue, which constituted the primary lesion, could not be accessed.

Receptor libraries were prepared by multiplex PCR. The run used an Illumina HiSeq 4000. To build TCR beta libraries, CDR3 regions were amplified by Arm-PCR using iRepertoire HTBI primers. Before sequencing, the PCR products underwent gel purification. The authors' pipeline ran thus. Gene usage analysis of CDR3 amino acid clonotypes used the 55 to 80 TRBV and more than 13 TRBJ segments found across samples. COPE and FqMerger were used to merge the filtered high-quality paired reads into contigs. Contigs were aligned with BLAST to IMGT TRBV, TRBD and TRBJ reference genes, and CDR3 was defined per IMGT. Highly expanded clones were defined as clonotypes with a frequency above 0.1%. Shannon entropy served as the measure of repertoire diversity, while the Gini coefficient captured V-J evenness. A clonotype found in more than one individual was treated as public. TCRdb cleaned the public reads at Q25 with fastp, built clones with MiXCR and kept in-frame beta chains. CDR3 protein duplicates are merged, each entry listing the most common genes and DNA. The V and J calls were not made by the authors but by TCRdb's processing. This sample has roughly 450,000 distinct CDR3 sequences in its table, and about 20% of those were observed once. Together, the top ten hold less than 15% of the sample.

This specimen's time point label, interpreted: persistent/refractory GD, antithyroid drugs over 5 years with positive TRAb. For both TCR sequencing and RNA sequencing, RNA was extracted from PBMCs using TRIzol. The diagnosis of Graves' disease followed American Thyroid Association guidelines. Patients for the study were recruited at an endocrinology department in Xi'an, China. Each patient gave around 9 milliliters of peripheral blood, collected in an EDTA anticoagulant tube. Ficoll Paque Plus density gradient separation was used to isolate PBMCs, and no further T cell sorting was performed. An Agilent 2100 Bioanalyzer and agarose gel were used to check RNA quality, and a NanoDrop 2000 was used to measure RNA concentration. Specimen: peripheral blood mononuclear cells (PBMCs), collected when the disease was refractory, from a patient treated with antithyroid drugs. The source of this sequence is a female donor with Graves disease.

Read as DNA, the sequence is TGCAGTGCTCCCCCTAGCGGGGGGGCCGTAGAGACCCAGTACTTC. It is translated as CSAPPSGGAVETQYF. The sequence joins TRBV20-1 to TRBJ2-5; 12 bases in the junction line up with TRBD2. The CDR3 covers 15 residues, taking in both the cysteine and the phenylalanine. The sequence is cut down to CDR3 DNA, 45 bases in frame from base 1. CDR1 and CDR2 are read off the germline V gene (reference sequence) as DFQATT and SNEGSKA. Trimming takes 5 bases off V and 4 bases off J; junction bases not matched to a gene: 8.